This record looks at one T cell receptor beta chain sequence and its context. The source of the sample is a study of blood T cell repertoires in COVID-19. Germline assignment: CDR1 LGHNA and CDR2 YSLEER. J was trimmed by 3 bases and V by 4 bases; bases with no gene match: 9. The CDR3 sequence is 16 residues long. The table came from immunoSEQ multiplex PCR; TCRdb's copy has only in-frame clones and leaves some out. The sample holds around 280,000 clones; about 87% are singletons and the top ten take around 1.2%. This sequence joins TRBV4-3 and TRBJ2-3, with TRBD2 matching over 8 bases. The origin of this receptor is a man in his 70s with acute or convalescent COVID-19. Sequenced: peripheral blood. CDR3 in DNA: TGCGCCAGCAGCCTTTACGCGGGACTAGATACAGATACGCAGTATTTT. Translating it yields CASSLYAGLDTDTQYF.